This paragraph covers one TCR beta chain sequence. This clonotype showed up many times. Its antigen has not been determined. No qualities accompany the bases; no much larger clone lies one base away. Libraries were built with RT-PCR. Sequencing instrument: Illumina HiSeq 2500. In TCRdb, the public reads were trimmed at Q25 with fastp and aligned with MiXCR, with productive beta chains retained. Entries that share a CDR3 protein sequence are merged under the most common genes and DNA. The sample has roughly 160,000 distinct CDR3 sequences on record, roughly 10% of them singletons. The ten biggest clones cover roughly an eighth of the sample. The time point label here, explained by the study, means: approximately 47 days after influenza vaccine administration. This entry comes from a study of response to subunit inactivated influenza vaccine (dated by TCRdb to the late 2010s). Regarding the research as a whole: To follow how T cells responded to a trivalent subunit inactivated influenza vaccine, the researchers relied on deep quantitative profiling of the T cell receptor repertoire. Results the study describes overall, beyond this receptor: According to the authors, only a limited number of new T cells may be recruited by each seasonal influenza vaccination.

From its cysteine to its phenylalanine, the CDR3 spans 12 amino acids. The entry retains the CDR3 DNA only, 36 bases that are in frame from base 1. V and J lose 3 bases and 4 bases, and a span of 3 bases separates them. Based on the germline V gene (reference sequence), the CDR1 and CDR2 sequences are SEHNR and FQNEAQ. This sequence was found in a man aged 50 or older who received an inactivated influenza vaccine. Donor details come from another sample of the same person, matched by shared clones. The chain employs TRBV7-9 and TRBJ2-2; no D gene call is confident. The specimen was non-naive T cells sorted from PBMCs, collected 40 to 50 days after vaccination. The cell subset or site label, as the study defines it: memory T cell fraction. The nucleotide sequence is TGTGCCAGCAGCTTTCCCACCGGGGAGCTGTTTTTT. Its translation reads: CASSFPTGELFF. The reference TRBV7-9 and TRBJ2-2 proteins fill in what lies around the CDR3, so the full variable domain reads DTGVSQNPRHKITKRGQNVTFRCDPISEHNRLYWYRQTLGQGPEFLTYFQNEAQLEKSRLLSDRFSAERPKGSFSTLEIQRTEQGDSAMYLCASSFPTGELFFGEGSRLTVL.